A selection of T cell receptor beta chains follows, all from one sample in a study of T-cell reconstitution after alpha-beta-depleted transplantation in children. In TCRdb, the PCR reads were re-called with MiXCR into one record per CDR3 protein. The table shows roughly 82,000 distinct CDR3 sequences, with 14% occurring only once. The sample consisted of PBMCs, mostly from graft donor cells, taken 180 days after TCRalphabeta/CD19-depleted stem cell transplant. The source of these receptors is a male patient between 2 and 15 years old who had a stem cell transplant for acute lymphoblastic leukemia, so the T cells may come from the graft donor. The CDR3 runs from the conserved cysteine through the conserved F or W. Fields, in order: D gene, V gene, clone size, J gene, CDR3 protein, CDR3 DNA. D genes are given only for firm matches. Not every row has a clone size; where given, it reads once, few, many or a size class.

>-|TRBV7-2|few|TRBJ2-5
CASSLEAATYRGTQYF
TGTGCCAGCAGCTTAGAAGCGGCAACTTATCGTGGGACCCAGTACTTC
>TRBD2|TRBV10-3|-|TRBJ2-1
CAIAGTSGNYNEQFF
TGTGCCATCGCCGGGACTAGCGGGAACTACAATGAGCAGTTCTTC
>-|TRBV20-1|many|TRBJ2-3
CSGTSTDTQYF
TGCAGTGGTACAAGCACAGATACGCAGTATTTT
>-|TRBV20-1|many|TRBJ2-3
CSAATGAPMGTDTQYF
TGCAGTGCCGCTACTGGGGCCCCCATGGGCACAGATACGCAGTATTTT
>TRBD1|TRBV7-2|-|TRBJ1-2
CASSLGDRAFSYGYTF
TGTGCCAGCAGCCTGGGGGACAGAGCATTCTCCTATGGCTACACCTTC
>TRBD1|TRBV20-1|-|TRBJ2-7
CSAKRQGKAYEQYF
TGCAGTGCCAAGCGACAGGGGAAGGCCTACGAGCAGTACTTC
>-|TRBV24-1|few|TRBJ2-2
CATSDLKGAGELFF
TGTGCCACCAGTGATTTGAAGGGGGCCGGGGAGCTGTTTTTT
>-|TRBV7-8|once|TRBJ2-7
CASSPGVLSSYEQYF
TGTGCCAGCAGCCCCGGCGTTTTAAGTTCCTACGAGCAGTACTTC
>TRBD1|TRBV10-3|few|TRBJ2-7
CAISSGTGIHEQYF
TGTGCCATCAGTTCCGGGACAGGGATACACGAGCAGTACTTC
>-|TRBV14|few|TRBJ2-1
CASSPLGERSYNEQFF
TGTGCCAGCAGCCCCTTAGGGGAGAGGTCCTACAATGAGCAGTTCTTC
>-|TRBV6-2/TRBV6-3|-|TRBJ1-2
CASSYSSGNYGDTF
TGTGCCAGCAGTTACTCATCGGGGAACTATGGCGACACCTTC
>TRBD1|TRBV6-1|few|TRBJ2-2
CASRGQGVRTGELFF
TGTGCCAGCAGGGGACAGGGTGTGAGGACCGGGGAGCTGTTTTTT
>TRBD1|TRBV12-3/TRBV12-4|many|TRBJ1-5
CASSLQGARQPQHF
TGTGCCAGCAGTCTTCAGGGGGCCCGTCAGCCCCAGCATTTT
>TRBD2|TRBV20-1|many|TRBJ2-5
CSAKLAVWVETQYF
TGCAGTGCTAAACTAGCGGTGTGGGTAGAGACCCAGTACTTC
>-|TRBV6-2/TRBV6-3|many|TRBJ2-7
CASRLQGSYEQYF
TGTGCCAGCAGATTACAGGGTTCCTACGAGCAGTACTTC
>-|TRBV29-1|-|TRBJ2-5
CSVDLRGRTFQETQYF
TGCAGCGTGGACTTACGAGGGAGGACCTTTCAAGAGACCCAGTACTTC
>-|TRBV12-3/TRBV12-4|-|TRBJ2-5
CASSTHLTRTETQYF
TGTGCCAGCAGTACCCATTTGACAAGGACAGAGACCCAGTACTTC
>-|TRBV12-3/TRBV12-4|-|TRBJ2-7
CASSFLPNYEQYF
TGTGCCAGCAGTTTCCTCCCTAACTACGAGCAGTACTTC
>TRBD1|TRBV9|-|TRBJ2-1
CASSQNLPGQLTGEQFF
TGTGCCAGCAGCCAAAATCTACCGGGACAGCTGACGGGTGAGCAGTTCTTC
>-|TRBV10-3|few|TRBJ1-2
CAISDRIRDGYTF
TGTGCCATCAGTGACAGGATCAGAGATGGCTACACCTTC
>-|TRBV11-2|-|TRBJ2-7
CASRGYEQYF
TGTGCCAGCAGGGGCTACGAGCAGTACTTC
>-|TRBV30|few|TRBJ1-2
CAWSVRNYGYTF
TGTGCCTGGAGTGTAAGAAACTATGGCTACACCTTC
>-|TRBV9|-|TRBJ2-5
CASSPGRETQYF
TGTGCCAGCAGCCCAGGCCGGGAGACCCAGTACTTC
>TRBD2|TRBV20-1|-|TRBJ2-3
CSAETSGRTDTQYF
TGCAGTGCTGAGACTAGCGGGAGAACAGATACGCAGTATTTT
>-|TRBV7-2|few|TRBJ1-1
CASSLPYRMHTEAFF
TGTGCCAGCAGCTTACCTTACAGGATGCACACTGAAGCTTTCTTT
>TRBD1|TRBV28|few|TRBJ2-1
CASGKTGKVNEQFF
TGTGCCAGCGGCAAGACAGGGAAGGTAAATGAGCAGTTCTTC
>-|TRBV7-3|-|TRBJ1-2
CASSPLGDMGYGYTF
TGTGCCAGCAGCCCCCTCGGGGACATGGGCTATGGCTACACCTTC
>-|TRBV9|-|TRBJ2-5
CASSVTGFTRETQYF
TGTGCCAGCAGCGTAACAGGGTTTACCAGAGAGACCCAGTACTTC
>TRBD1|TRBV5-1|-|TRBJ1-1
CASSLGQGVNTEAFF
TGCGCCAGCAGTCTCGGACAGGGGGTGAACACTGAAGCTTTCTTT
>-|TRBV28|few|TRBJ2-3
CASSFFSPDTQYF
TGTGCCAGCAGTTTCTTCAGCCCGGATACGCAGTATTTT
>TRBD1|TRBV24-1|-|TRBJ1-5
CATSDPGGDSNQPQHF
TGTGCCACCAGTGACCCAGGGGGCGATAGCAATCAGCCCCAGCATTTT
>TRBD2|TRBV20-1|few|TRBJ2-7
CSARASGSYEQYF
TGCAGTGCCCGGGCTAGCGGGTCCTACGAGCAGTACTTC
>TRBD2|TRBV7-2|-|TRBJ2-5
CASSPPGLAFQTQYF
TGTGCCAGCAGCCCGCCGGGACTAGCGTTTCAGACCCAGTACTTC
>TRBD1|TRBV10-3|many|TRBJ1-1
CAISAGRGGTEAFF
TGTGCCATCAGTGCCGGCAGGGGGGGGACTGAAGCTTTCTTT
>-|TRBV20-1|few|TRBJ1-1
CSARNEKGTEAFF
TGCAGTGCTAGAAACGAAAAAGGGACTGAAGCTTTCTTT
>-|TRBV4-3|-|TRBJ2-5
CASSQDITQETQYF
TGCGCCAGCAGCCAAGATATAACCCAAGAGACCCAGTACTTC
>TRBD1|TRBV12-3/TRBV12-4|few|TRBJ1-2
CASSLGQGLGYTF
TGTGCCAGCAGTTTGGGACAGGGGTTAGGCTACACCTTC
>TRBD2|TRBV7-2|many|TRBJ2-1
CASSPWVYGGNEQFF
TGTGCCAGCAGCCCCTGGGTATACGGGGGGAATGAGCAGTTCTTC
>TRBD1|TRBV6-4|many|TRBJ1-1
CASSVIPTDRGGEAFF
TGTGCCAGCAGTGTCATACCTACGGACAGGGGAGGTGAAGCTTTCTTT
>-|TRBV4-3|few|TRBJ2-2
CASSPLTRNTGELFF
TGCGCCAGCAGCCCCCTTACAAGGAACACCGGGGAGCTGTTTTTT
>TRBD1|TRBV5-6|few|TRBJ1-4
CASSYRGTNEKLFF
TGTGCCAGCAGCTACAGGGGAACTAATGAAAAACTGTTTTTT
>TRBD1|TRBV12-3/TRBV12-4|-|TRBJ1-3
CASTVVGTGSSGNTIYF
TGTGCCAGCACCGTAGTGGGGACAGGCAGCTCTGGAAACACCATATATTTT
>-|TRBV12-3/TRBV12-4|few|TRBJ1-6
CASSYLPLPLNSPLHF
TGTGCCAGCAGTTATCTCCCCCTCCCCCTCAATTCACCCCTCCACTTT
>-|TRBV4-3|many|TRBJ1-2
CASSQDYGGAQGGYTF
TGCGCCAGCAGCCAAGATTACGGGGGAGCACAAGGCGGCTACACCTTC
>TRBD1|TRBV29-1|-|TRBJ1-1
CSAEQGAEALF
TGCAGCGCTGAACAGGGGGCTGAAGCTTTATTT
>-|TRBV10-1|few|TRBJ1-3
CASSSQANTIYF
TGCGCCAGCAGCTCCCAGGCCAACACCATATATTTT
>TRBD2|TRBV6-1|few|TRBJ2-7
CASRPRDYFAYEQYF
TGTGCCAGCAGACCCCGGGACTATTTTGCCTACGAGCAGTACTTC
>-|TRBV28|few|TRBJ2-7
CASPPSPWGSTYEQYF
TGTGCCAGTCCTCCCTCTCCATGGGGGTCAACCTACGAGCAGTACTTC
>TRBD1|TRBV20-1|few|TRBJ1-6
CSARSLRGTYNSPLHF
TGCAGTGCTAGATCACTCAGGGGGACATATAATTCACCCCTCCACTTT
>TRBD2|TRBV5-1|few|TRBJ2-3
CASSLGLAEDTQYF
TGCGCCAGCAGCTTGGGTCTAGCGGAAGATACGCAGTATTTT
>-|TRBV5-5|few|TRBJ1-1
CASSRVGFTEAFF
TGTGCCAGCAGCCGGGTGGGGTTCACTGAAGCTTTCTTT
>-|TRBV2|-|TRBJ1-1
CASSEKVRAFF
TGTGCCAGCAGTGAAAAGGTTAGGGCTTTCTTT
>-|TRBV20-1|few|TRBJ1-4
CSAREVRIEKLFF
TGCAGTGCTAGAGAAGTAAGAATTGAAAAACTGTTTTTT
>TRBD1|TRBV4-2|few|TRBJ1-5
CASSRLTGGDQPQHF
TGTGCCAGCAGCCGTCTGACAGGGGGGGATCAGCCCCAGCATTTT
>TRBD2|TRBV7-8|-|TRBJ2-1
CASSARLAGGPPNEQFF
TGTGCCAGCAGCGCCCGACTAGCGGGAGGCCCTCCCAATGAGCAGTTCTTC
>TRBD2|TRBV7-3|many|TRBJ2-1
CASSEFGGRAENNEQFF
TGTGCCAGCAGCGAATTCGGCGGGAGGGCAGAAAACAATGAGCAGTTCTTC
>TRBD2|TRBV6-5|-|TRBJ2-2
CASSYPASGYAGELFF
TGTGCCAGCAGTTACCCTGCTAGCGGTTATGCCGGGGAGCTGTTTTTT
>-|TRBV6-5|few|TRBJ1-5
CASSYGNQPQHF
TGTGCCAGCAGTTACGGAAATCAGCCCCAGCATTTT
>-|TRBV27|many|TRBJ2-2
CASSLYLGANTGELFF
TGTGCCAGCAGTTTATACCTCGGAGCGAACACCGGGGAGCTGTTTTTT